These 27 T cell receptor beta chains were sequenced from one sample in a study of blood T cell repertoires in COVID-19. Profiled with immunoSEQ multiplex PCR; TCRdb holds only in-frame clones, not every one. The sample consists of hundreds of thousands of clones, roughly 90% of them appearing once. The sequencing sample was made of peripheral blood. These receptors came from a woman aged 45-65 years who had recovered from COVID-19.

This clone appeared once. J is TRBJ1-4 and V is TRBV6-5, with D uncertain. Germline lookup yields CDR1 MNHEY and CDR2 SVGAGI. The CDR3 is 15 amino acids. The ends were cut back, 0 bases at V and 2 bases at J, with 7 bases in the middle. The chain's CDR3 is CASSYSWSTNEKLFF. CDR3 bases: TGTGCCAGCAGTTACTCCTGGAGTACTAATGAAAAACTGTTTTTT.

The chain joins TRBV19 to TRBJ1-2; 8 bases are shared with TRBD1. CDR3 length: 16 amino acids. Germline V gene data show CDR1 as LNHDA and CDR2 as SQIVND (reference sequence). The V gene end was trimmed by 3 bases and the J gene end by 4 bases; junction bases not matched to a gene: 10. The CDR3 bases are TGTGCCAGTAGTATGGCCAGACAGGGGTTGGTCTATGGCTACACCTTC. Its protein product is CASSMARQGLVYGYTF.

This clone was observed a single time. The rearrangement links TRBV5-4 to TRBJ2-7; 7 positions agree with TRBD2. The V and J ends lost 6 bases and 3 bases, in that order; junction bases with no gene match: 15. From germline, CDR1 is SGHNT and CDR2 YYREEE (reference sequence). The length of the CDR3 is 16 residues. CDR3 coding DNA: TGTGCCAGCACCCCCGGGATTAGCGGGCGTTTCTACGAGCAGTACTTC. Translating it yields CASTPGISGRFYEQYF.

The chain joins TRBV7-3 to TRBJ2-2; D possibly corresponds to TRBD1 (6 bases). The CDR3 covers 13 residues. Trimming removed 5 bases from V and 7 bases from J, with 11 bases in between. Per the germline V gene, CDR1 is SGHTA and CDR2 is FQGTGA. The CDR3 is CASSPRGNGELFF. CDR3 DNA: TGTGCCAGCAGCCCCAGGGGCAACGGGGAGCTGTTTTTT.

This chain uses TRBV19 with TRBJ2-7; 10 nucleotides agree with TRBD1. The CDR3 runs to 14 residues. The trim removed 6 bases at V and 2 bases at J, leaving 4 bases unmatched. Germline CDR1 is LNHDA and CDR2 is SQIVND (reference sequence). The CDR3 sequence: CASRKTGGTYEQYF. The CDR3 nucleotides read TGTGCCAGTAGGAAGACAGGGGGCACCTACGAGCAGTACTTC.

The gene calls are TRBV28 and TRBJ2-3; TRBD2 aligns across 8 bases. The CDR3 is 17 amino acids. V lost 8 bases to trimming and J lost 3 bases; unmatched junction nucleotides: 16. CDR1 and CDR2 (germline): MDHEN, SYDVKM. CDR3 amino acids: CASPPLREGERTDTQYF. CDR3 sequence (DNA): TGTGCCAGCCCCCCTCTCCGGGAGGGGGAGAGGACAGATACGCAGTATTTT.

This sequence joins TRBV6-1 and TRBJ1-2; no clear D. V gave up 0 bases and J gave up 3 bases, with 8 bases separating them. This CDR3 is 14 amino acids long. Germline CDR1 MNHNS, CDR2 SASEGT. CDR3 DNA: TGTGCCAGCAGTGAAGCGCGAGTCTACTATGGCTACACCTTC. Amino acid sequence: CASSEARVYYGYTF.

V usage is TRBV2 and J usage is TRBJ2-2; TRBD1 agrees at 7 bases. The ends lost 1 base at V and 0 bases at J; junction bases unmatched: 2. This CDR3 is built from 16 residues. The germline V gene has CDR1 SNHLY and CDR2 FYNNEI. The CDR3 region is CASSEGTGSNTGELFF. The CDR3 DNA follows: TGTGCCAGCAGTGAAGGGACAGGCTCGAACACCGGGGAGCTGTTTTTT.

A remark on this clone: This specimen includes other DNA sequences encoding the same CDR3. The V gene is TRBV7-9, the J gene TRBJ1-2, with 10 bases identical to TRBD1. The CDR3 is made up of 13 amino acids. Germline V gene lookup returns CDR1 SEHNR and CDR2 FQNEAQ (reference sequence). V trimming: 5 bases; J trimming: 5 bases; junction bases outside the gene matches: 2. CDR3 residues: CASSPGQGYGYTF. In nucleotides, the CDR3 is TGTGCCAGCAGCCCGGGACAGGGGTATGGCTACACCTTC.

CDR3: CATSKGGPQETQYF. CDR3 DNA sequence: TGTGCCACCAGCAAGGGAGGGCCCCAAGAGACCCAGTACTTC. This chain joins TRBV24-1 and TRBJ2-5, with 7 bases that match TRBD2. The length of the CDR3 is 14 residues. Germline-derived CDR1 and CDR2 are KGHDR and SFDVKD. V trimming: 7 bases; J trimming: 1 base; junction bases outside the gene matches: 5.

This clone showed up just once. In DNA, the CDR3 is TGTGCCAGCAGTCGACCGGGACAGGGGGATAACACTGAAGCTTTCTTT. It yields the protein CASSRPGQGDNTEAFF. The rearrangement links TRBV7-2 to TRBJ1-1; 11 bases are a match to TRBD1. The germline V gene has CDR1 SGHTA and CDR2 FQGNSA. V shed 6 bases and J 2 bases; nucleotides not matched to a gene: 8. The CDR3 contains 16 residues.

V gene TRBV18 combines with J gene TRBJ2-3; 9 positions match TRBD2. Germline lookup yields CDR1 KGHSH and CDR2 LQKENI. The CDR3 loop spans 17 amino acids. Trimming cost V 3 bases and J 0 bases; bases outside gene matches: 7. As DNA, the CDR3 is TGTGCCAGCTCACCCCCACTGGCGGGGGGGAGCACAGATACGCAGTATTTT. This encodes CASSPPLAGGSTDTQYF.

CDR3 coding DNA: TGTGCCAGCAGTTTTAGGAGAAGAGTCGACGAGCAGTACTTC. This gives the protein CASSFRRRVDEQYF. The chain uses TRBV28 and TRBJ2-7; D gene uncertain. Germline loops: CDR1 MDHEN, CDR2 SYDVKM. V shed 3 bases and J shed 5 bases, with 14 bases lying between them. CDR3 length: 14 amino acids.

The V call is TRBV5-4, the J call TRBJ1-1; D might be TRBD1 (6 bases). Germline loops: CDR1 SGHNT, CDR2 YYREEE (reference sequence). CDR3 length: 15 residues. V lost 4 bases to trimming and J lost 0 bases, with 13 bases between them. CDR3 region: CASSPKGVLNTEAFF. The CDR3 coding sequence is TGTGCCAGCAGCCCTAAGGGGGTACTGAACACTGAAGCTTTCTTT.

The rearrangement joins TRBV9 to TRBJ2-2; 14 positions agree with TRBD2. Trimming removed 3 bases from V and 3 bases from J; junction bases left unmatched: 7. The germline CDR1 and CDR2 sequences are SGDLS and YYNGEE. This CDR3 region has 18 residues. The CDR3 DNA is TGTGCCAGCAGCGCCGGACTAGCGGGAGGACCTCACACCGGGGAGCTGTTTTTT. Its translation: CASSAGLAGGPHTGELFF.

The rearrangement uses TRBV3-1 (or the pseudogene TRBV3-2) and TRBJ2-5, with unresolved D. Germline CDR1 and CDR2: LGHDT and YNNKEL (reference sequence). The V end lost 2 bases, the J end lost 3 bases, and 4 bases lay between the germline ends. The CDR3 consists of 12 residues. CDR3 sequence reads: CASSQSEETQYF. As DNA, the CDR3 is TGTGCCAGCAGCCAAAGCGAAGAGACCCAGTACTTC.

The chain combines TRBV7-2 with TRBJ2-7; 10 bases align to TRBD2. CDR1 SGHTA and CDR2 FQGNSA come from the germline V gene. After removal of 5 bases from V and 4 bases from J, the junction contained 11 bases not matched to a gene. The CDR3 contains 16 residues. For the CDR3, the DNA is TGTGCCAGCAGCCCAAGGAGCGGGGGGGGCGAATACGAGCAGTACTTC. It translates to CASSPRSGGGEYEQYF.

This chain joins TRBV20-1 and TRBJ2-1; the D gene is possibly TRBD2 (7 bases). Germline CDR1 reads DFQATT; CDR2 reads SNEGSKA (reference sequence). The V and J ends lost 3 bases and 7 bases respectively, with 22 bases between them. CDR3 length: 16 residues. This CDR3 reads CSASLGAAGAPNEQFF. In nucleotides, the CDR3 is TGCAGTGCTAGTCTTGGCGCGGCGGGGGCCCCTAATGAGCAGTTCTTC.

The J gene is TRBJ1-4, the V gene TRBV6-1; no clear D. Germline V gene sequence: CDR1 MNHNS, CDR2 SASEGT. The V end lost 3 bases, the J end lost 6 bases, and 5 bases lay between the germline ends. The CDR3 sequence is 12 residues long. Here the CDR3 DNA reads TGTGCCAGCAGTGAGTTCGATGAAAAACTGTTTTTT. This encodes CASSEFDEKLFF.

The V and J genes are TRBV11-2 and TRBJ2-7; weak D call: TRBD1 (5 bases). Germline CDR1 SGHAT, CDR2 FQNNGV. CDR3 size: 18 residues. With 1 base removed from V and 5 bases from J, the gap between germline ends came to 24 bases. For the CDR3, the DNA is TGTGCCAGCAGCTTAGTTGGGCACCAGGCCAGGGCAGTCAACGAGCAGTACTTC. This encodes CASSLVGHQARAVNEQYF.

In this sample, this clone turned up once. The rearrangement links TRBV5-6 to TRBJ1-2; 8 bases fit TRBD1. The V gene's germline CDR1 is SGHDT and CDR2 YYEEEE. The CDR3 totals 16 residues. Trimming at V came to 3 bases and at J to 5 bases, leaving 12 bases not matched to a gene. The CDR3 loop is CASSSPAETGEYGYTF. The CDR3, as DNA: TGTGCCAGCAGCTCCCCGGCCGAGACAGGGGAGTATGGCTACACCTTC.

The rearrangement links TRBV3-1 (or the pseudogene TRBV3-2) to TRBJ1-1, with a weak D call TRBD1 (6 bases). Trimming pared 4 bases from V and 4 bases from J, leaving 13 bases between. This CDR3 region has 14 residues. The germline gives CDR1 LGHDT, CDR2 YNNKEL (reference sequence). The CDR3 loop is CASSLPARGTEAFF. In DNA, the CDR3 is TGTGCCAGCAGCCTCCCAGCCAGGGGCACTGAAGCTTTCTTT.

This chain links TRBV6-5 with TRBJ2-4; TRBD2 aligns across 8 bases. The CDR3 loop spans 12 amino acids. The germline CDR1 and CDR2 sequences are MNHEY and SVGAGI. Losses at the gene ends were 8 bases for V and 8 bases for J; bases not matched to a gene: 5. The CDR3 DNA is TGTGCCAGCTCCGGGACTAGGGACATTCAGTACTTC. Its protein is CASSGTRDIQYF.

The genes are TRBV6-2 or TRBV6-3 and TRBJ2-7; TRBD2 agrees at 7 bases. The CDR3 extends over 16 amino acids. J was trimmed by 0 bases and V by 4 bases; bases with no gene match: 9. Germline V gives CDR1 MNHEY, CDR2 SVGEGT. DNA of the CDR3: TGTGCCAGCAGTTTTAGTTGGACTAGGCCCTCCTACGAGCAGTACTTC. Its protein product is CASSFSWTRPSYEQYF.

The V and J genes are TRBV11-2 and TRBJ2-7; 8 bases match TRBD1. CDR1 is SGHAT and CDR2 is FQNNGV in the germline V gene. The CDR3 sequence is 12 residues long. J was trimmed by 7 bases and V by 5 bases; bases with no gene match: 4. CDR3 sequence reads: CASSQDREEQYF. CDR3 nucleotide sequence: TGTGCCAGCAGCCAGGACAGGGAAGAGCAGTACTTC.

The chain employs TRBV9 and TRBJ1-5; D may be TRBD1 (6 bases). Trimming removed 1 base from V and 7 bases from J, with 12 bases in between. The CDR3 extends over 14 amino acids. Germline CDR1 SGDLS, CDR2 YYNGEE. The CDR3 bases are TGTGCCAGCAGCGTACCCCAGGGGTCCCAGCCCCAGCATTTT. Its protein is CASSVPQGSQPQHF.

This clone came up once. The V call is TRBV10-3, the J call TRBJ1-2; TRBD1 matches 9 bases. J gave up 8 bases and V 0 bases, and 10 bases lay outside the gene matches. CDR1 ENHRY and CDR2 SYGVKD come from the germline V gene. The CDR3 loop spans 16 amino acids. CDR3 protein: CAISESTLQGAWGYTF. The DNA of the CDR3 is TGTGCCATCAGTGAGTCGACCTTACAGGGGGCTTGGGGCTACACCTTC.